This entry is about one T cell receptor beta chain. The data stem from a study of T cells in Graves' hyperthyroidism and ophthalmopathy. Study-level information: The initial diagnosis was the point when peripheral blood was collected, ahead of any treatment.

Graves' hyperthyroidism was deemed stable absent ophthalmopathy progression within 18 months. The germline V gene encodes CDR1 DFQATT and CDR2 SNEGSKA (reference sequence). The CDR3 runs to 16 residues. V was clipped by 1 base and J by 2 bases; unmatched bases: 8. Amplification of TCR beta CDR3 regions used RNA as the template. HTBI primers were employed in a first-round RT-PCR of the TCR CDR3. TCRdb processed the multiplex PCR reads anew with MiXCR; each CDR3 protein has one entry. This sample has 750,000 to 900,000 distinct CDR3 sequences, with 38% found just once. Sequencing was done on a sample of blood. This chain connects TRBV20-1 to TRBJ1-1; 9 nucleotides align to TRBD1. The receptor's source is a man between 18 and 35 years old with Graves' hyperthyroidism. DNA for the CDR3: TGCAGTGCTAGAGTAACAGGGGGCGCAGGTAACACTGAAGCTTTCTTT. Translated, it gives CSARVTGGAGNTEAFF.